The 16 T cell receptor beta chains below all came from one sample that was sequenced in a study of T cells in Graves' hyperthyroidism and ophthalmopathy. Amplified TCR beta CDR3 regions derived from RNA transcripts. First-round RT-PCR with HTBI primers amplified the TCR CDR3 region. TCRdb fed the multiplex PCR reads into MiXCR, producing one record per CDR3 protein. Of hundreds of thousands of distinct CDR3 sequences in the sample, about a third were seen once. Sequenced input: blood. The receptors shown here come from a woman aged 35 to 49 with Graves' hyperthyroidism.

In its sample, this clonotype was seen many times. The CDR3 here is CASSSGPSGNQPQHF. CDR3 bases: TGTGCCAGCAGCTCGGGACCCTCGGGGAATCAGCCCCAGCATTTT. V is TRBV7-2 and J is TRBJ1-5; possibly TRBD1 for D (5 bases). This CDR3 contains 15 residues. V lost 4 bases, J lost 4 bases, and 14 bases lay in between. In germline, CDR1 is SGHTA, CDR2 FQGNSA.

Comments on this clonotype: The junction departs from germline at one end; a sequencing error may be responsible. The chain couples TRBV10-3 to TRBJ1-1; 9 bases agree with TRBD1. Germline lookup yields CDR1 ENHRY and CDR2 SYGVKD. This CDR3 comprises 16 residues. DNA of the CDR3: TGTGCCGTCAGGGACAGGGAGGTGGTAGCTAACACTGAAGCTTTCTTT. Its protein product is CAVRDREVVANTEAFF.

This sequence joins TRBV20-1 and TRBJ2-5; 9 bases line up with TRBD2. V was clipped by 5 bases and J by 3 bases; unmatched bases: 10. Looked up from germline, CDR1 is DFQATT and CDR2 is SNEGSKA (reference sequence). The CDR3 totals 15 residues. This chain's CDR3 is CSASTGLAGKETQYF. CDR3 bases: TGCAGTGCTTCAACAGGGCTAGCGGGGAAAGAGACCCAGTACTTC.

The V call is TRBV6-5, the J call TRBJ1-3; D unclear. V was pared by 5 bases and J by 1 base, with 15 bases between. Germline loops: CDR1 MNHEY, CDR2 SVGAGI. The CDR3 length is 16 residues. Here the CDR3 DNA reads TGTGCCAGCAGTCGGACGAGAGGTGTTTCTGGAAACACCATATATTTT. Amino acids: CASSRTRGVSGNTIYF.

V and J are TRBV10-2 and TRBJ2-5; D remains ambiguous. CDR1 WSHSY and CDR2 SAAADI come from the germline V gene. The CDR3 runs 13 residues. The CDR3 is CSVGHLGKETQYF. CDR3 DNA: TGCAGCGTTGGGCATCTGGGGAAAGAGACCCAGTACTTC.

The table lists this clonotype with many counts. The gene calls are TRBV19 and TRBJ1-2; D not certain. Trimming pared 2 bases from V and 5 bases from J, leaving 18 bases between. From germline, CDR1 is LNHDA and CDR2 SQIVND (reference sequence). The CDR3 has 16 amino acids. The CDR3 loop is CASSIWQAAQVYGYTF. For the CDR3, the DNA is TGTGCCAGTAGTATATGGCAGGCCGCCCAAGTTTATGGCTACACCTTC. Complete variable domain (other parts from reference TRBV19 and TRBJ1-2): DGGITQSPKYLFRKEGQNVTLSCEQNLNHDAMYWYRQDPGQGLRLIYYSQIVNDFQKGDIAEGYSVSREKKESFPLTVTSAQKNPTAFYLCASSIWQAAQVYGYTFGSGTRLTVV.

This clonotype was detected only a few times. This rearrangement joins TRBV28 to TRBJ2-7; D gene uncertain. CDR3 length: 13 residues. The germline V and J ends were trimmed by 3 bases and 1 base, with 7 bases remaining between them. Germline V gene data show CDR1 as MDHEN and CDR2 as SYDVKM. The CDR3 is CASSFVPSYEQYF. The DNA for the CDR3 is TGTGCCAGCAGTTTTGTACCTTCCTACGAGCAGTACTTC.

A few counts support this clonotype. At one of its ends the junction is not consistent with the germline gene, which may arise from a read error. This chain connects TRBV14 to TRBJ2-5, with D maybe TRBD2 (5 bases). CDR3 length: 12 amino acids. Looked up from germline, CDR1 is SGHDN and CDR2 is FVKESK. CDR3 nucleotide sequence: TGTGCCAGCAGCCCGGTTGGGGAGATCCAGTACTTC. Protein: CASSPVGEIQYF. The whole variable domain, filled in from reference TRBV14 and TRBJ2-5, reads EAGVTQFPSHSVIEKGQTVTLRCDPISGHDNLYWYRRVMGKEIKFLLHFVKESKQDESGMPNNRFLAERTGGTYSTLKVQPAELEDSGVYFCASSPVGEIQYFGPGTRLLVL.

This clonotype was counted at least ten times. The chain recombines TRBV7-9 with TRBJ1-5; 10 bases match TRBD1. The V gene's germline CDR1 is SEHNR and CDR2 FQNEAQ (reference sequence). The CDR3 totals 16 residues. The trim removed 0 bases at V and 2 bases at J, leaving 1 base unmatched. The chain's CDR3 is CASSLAGTGGNQPQHF. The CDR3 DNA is TGTGCCAGCAGCTTAGCTGGGACAGGGGGCAATCAGCCCCAGCATTTT.

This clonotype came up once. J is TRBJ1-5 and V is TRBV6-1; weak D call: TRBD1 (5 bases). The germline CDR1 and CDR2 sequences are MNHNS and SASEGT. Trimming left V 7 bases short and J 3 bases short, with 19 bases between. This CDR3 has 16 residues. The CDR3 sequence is CASTRERDLLNQPQHF. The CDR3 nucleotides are TGTGCCAGCACAAGAGAAAGGGACCTCCTCAATCAGCCCCAGCATTTT.

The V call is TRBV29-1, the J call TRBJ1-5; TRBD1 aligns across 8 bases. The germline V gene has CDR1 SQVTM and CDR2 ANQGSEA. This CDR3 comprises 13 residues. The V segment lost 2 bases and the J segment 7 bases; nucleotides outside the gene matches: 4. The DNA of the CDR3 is TGCAGCGTTGAACAGGGGGCGCGACAGCCCCAGCATTTT. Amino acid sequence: CSVEQGARQPQHF.

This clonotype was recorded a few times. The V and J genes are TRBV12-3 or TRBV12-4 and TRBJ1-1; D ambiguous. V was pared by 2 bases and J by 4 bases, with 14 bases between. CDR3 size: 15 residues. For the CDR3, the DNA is TGTGCCAGCAGTTTAATGGGGATGGGAGGCACTGAAGCTTTCTTT. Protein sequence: CASSLMGMGGTEAFF.

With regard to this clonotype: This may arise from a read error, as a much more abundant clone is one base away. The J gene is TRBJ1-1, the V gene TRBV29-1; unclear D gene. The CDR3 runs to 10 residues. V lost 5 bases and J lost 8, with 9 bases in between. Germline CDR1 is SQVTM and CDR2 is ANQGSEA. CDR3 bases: TGCAGCGTTTCAGGCGTGGAAGCTTTCTTT. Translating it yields CSVSGVEAFF. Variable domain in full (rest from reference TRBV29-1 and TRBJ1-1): SAVISQKPSRDICQRGTSLTIQCQVDSQVTMMFWYRQQPGQSLTLIATANQGSEATYESGFVIDKFPISRPNLTFSTLTVSNMSPEDSSIYLCSVSGVEAFFGQGTRLTVV.

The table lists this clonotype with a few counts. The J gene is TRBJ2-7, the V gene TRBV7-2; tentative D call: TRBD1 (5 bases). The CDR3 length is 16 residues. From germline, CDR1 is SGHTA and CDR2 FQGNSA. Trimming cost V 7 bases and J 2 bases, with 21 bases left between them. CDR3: CASTHRQWGLPYEQYF. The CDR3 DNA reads TGTGCCAGCACCCACCGGCAGTGGGGCCTTCCCTACGAGCAGTACTTC.

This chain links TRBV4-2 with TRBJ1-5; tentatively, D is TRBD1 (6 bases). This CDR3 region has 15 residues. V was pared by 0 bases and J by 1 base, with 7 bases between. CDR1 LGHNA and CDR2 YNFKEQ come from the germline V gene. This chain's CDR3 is CASSQEQGSNQPQHF. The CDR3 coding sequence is TGTGCCAGCAGCCAAGAACAGGGAAGCAATCAGCCCCAGCATTTT.

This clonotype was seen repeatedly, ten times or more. CDR3 protein: CASSSSGLASGNTIYF. DNA of the CDR3: TGTGCCAGCAGCTCCTCAGGGTTAGCCTCTGGAAACACCATATATTTT. The chain uses TRBV7-2 and TRBJ1-3; perhaps TRBD1 as D (5 bases). The CDR3 has 16 amino acids. CDR1 is SGHTA, CDR2 FQGNSA, per germline. V shed 4 bases and J shed 0 bases, with 13 bases lying between them.